This TCR beta chain was identified during a study of T cell responses to AZD1222 COVID-19 vaccine. Study observations and caveats: Unmutated variant regions are reportedly targeted by nearly half of spike-specific TCRs.

Generated by immunoSEQ multiplex PCR, the TCRdb table keeps only in-frame clones and is missing some. The profile shows 240,000 or so clones, 85% to 95% of them singletons. The CDR3 contains 16 residues. V was clipped by 1 base and J by 0 bases, with 10 bases between them. Looked up from germline, CDR1 is LNHNV and CDR2 is YYDKDF (reference sequence). Comments on this clone: As yet, its antigen is unknown.

This sequence joins TRBV15 and TRBJ1-3; D unclear. Specimen: peripheral blood, collected on day 0 of AZD1222 vaccination. The source of this sequence is an adult in good health. In DNA form, the CDR3 reads TGTGCCACCAGCAGAGTTGGCAGGAGCTCTGGAAACACCATATATTTT. It encodes CATSRVGRSSGNTIYF.